The clone carrying this T cell receptor beta chain was detected once. The same CDR3 is also encoded by other DNA sequences in this sample. In the authors' workflow: Researchers report that nucleated cell counts were estimated from reference gene primer amplification. Using immunoSEQ multiplex PCR, the repertoire was profiled, and TCRdb retains in-frame clones only, with some absent. That table furnishes V, J and clone size, whereas the DNA furnished D and trimming. The sample shows fewer than 350,000 clones, roughly 88% of them seen only once. V lost 0 bases to trimming and J lost 0 bases; unmatched junction nucleotides: 2. CDR1 SGDLS and CDR2 YYNGEE come from the germline V gene. The length of the CDR3 is 15 residues. The data stem from a study of blood T cell repertoires in COVID-19. As for the study in general: Sites in the United States, Italy and Spain provided acute and convalescent COVID-19 samples. T cells, B-cell-depleted T cells, or PBMCs supplied cDNA or gDNA.

This TCR came from a man aged 18 to 29 with active or convalescent COVID-19. Sequenced material: peripheral blood. The chain combines TRBV9 with TRBJ2-7; 8 bases agree with TRBD1. CDR3 residues: CASSVGTGSSYEQYF. In DNA form, the CDR3 reads TGTGCCAGCAGCGTAGGGACAGGGAGCTCCTACGAGCAGTACTTC.